Presented here are 32 T cell receptor beta chains from one specimen sequenced in a study of shared clonotypes between healthy human individuals. TCRdb's table, derived via immunoSEQ multiplex PCR, lists solely in-frame clones and lacks some. The data contain roughly 300,000 clones, around 67% of them singletons. Sequenced: memory CD4+ T cells sorted from blood. Subset in this sample: CD45RA-negative fraction. The receptors shown here come from a man aged 30-40 years in good health.

The rearrangement uses TRBV7-2 and TRBJ2-3, with 8 positions matching TRBD1. Germline V gene data show CDR1 as SGHTA and CDR2 as FQGNSA. J gave up 6 bases and V 5 bases, and 7 bases lay outside the gene matches. The CDR3 sequence is 14 residues long. This CDR3 is CASSPRTGSDTQYF. CDR3 nucleotide sequence: TGTGCCAGCAGCCCCAGGACAGGGTCGGATACGCAGTATTTT.

This clone showed up just once. The J gene is TRBJ2-3, the V gene TRBV7-9, with 7 bases fitting TRBD2. From germline, CDR1 is SEHNR and CDR2 FQNEAQ (reference sequence). The CDR3 totals 14 residues. V gave up 2 bases and J gave up 4 bases; unmatched junction bases: 3. For the CDR3, the DNA is TGTGCCAGCAGCTTAACGGGAGGTCCAGATACGCAGTATTTT. Translation: CASSLTGGPDTQYF. The full variable domain, in which reference TRBV7-9 and TRBJ2-3 provide the parts outside the CDR3, is DTGVSQNPRHKITKRGQNVTFRCDPISEHNRLYWYRQTLGQGPEFLTYFQNEAQLEKSRLLSDRFSAERPKGSFSTLEIQRTEQGDSAMYLCASSLTGGPDTQYFGPGTRLTVL.

This clone has only one observation. The chain has TRBV27 and TRBJ2-2; TRBD2 aligns across 10 bases. CDR1 and CDR2 from the germline V gene are MNHEY and SMNVEV (reference sequence). V lost 3 bases, J lost 0 bases, and 1 base stayed unmatched. The length of the CDR3 is 16 residues. CDR3 DNA: TGTGCCAGCAGTTTCCTAGCGGGAGCGAACACCGGGGAGCTGTTTTTT. As protein: CASSFLAGANTGELFF.

This sequence joins TRBV19 and TRBJ2-3, with 16 bases that match TRBD2. CDR1 and CDR2 (germline): LNHDA, SQIVND (reference sequence). The CDR3 is made up of 16 amino acids. After removal of 11 bases from V and 2 bases from J, the junction contained 7 bases not matched to a gene. The CDR3 sequence: CAVGTSGRALTDTQYF. The DNA for the CDR3 is TGTGCCGTAGGGACTAGCGGGAGGGCCCTCACAGATACGCAGTATTTT.

This chain joins TRBV18 and TRBJ2-3; D gene uncertain. The V end was cut by 4 bases, the J end by 3 bases, with 8 bases between. The CDR3 is 13 residues long. CDR1 is KGHSH and CDR2 is LQKENI in the germline V gene. CDR3 sequence: CASSRQTTDTQYF. CDR3 in DNA: TGTGCCAGCTCACGACAAACTACAGATACGCAGTATTTT.

This clone was observed a single time. The J gene is TRBJ2-1, the V gene TRBV5-4; 7 positions agree with TRBD2. With V trimmed by 0 bases and J by 4 bases, 10 bases remained unmatched. CDR3 length equals 17 residues. Germline CDR1 SGHNT, CDR2 YYREEE (reference sequence). The CDR3 DNA follows: TGTGCCAGCAGCTTGGAGATGGGCGGGAGTGGGTACAATGAGCAGTTCTTC. Its translation: CASSLEMGGSGYNEQFF.

The gene calls are TRBV27 and TRBJ2-2, with a weak D call TRBD1 (6 bases). CDR3 size: 16 residues. Trimming shortened V by 5 bases and J by 6 bases, and 19 bases separated the two germline ends. Germline V gene lookup returns CDR1 MNHEY and CDR2 SMNVEV (reference sequence). CDR3 sequence reads: CASSEAQGVWSGELFF. In nucleotides, the CDR3 is TGTGCCAGCAGTGAAGCACAGGGAGTCTGGTCCGGGGAGCTGTTTTTT.

This clone was seen a few times. This chain uses TRBV7-2 with TRBJ2-1; TRBD2 agrees at 8 bases. CDR1 and CDR2 (germline): SGHTA, FQGNSA. CDR3 length: 15 amino acids. V shed 5 bases, J shed 5 bases, and the junction held 8 bases outside the gene matches. The CDR3 DNA sequence: TGTGCCAGCAGCCCCCAGCGGGAGTCCGACAATGAGCAGTTCTTC. Translation gives CASSPQRESDNEQFF.

The CDR3 DNA reads as TGTGCCAGCAGCTCTAAACATGGGGTGTACTACGAGCAGTACTTC. Its translation: CASSSKHGVYYEQYF. J is TRBJ2-7 and V is TRBV6-6, with D hard to call. This CDR3 spans 15 amino acids. Per germline, CDR1 MNHNY and CDR2 SVGAGI (reference sequence). Trimming stripped 6 bases from V and 3 bases from J, with 18 bases between.

The J gene is TRBJ2-1, the V gene TRBV6-1, with TRBD1 as a possible D gene (6 bases). The V end was cut by 3 bases, the J end by 0 bases, with 21 bases between. Per the germline V gene, CDR1 is MNHNS and CDR2 is SASEGT. This CDR3 region has 19 residues. The CDR3 region is CASSDLRRTQGSSYNEQFF. The CDR3 DNA reads as TGTGCCAGCAGTGATTTACGTCGTACCCAGGGGAGCTCCTACAATGAGCAGTTCTTC.

This chain uses TRBV28 with TRBJ2-5; 8 bases match TRBD1. The CDR3 has 15 amino acids. The trim removed 7 bases at V and 2 bases at J, leaving 9 bases unmatched. Germline V gene data show CDR1 as MDHEN and CDR2 as SYDVKM. CDR3 protein: CASTIGDRSQETQYF. CDR3 bases: TGTGCCAGCACAATCGGGGACAGGAGTCAAGAGACCCAGTACTTC. The full variable domain, with the rest looked up from reference TRBV28 and TRBJ2-5, is DVKVTQSSRYLVKRTGEKVFLECVQDMDHENMFWYRQDPGLGLRLIYFSYDVKMKEKGDIPEGYSVSREKKERFSLILESASTNQTSMYLCASTIGDRSQETQYFGPGTRLLVL.

Concerning this clone: One end of the junction varies from germline; a read error may be responsible. J is TRBJ2-3 and V is TRBV6-9; the D is unclear. The CDR3 totals 16 residues. Germline values: CDR1 MNHGY, CDR2 SVAAGI. The CDR3 DNA is TGTACCAGCAGTTATAGAAAACGGGCCAGCACAGATACGCAGTATTTT. It translates to CTSSYRKRASTDTQYF.

The rearrangement uses TRBV29-1 and TRBJ2-2; 12 nucleotides align to TRBD2. The CDR3 length is 16 residues. Germline-derived CDR1 and CDR2 are SQVTM and ANQGSEA. V gave up 1 base and J gave up 5 bases; unmatched junction bases: 5. Written as DNA, the CDR3 is TGCAGCGTTGAAGGACTAGCGGGAGCTTCAACCGGGGAGCTGTTTTTT. It translates to CSVEGLAGASTGELFF.

This clone has ten or more counts. The chain uses TRBV7-8 and TRBJ1-1; D is possibly TRBD1 (6 bases). In germline, CDR1 is SGHVS, CDR2 FQNEAQ. Trimming removed 2 bases at V and 3 bases at J, with 13 bases between. There are 15 residues in the CDR3. The DNA for the CDR3 is TGTGCCAGCAGCTTAACTTGGGGGGCAGACACTGAAGCTTTCTTT. This codes for CASSLTWGADTEAFF.

The genes are TRBV2 and TRBJ1-2, with D tentatively TRBD1 (5 bases). Trimming cost V 3 bases and J 7 bases, with 15 bases left between them. In germline, CDR1 is SNHLY, CDR2 FYNNEI. The CDR3 spans 14 residues. The CDR3 nucleotides read TGTGCCAGCAGTGATATAGGGGACGACAGTGGCTACACCTTC. Protein: CASSDIGDDSGYTF.

CDR3 loop: CASSVGGGEAFF. For the CDR3, the DNA is TGTGCCAGCAGCGTAGGGGGCGGTGAAGCTTTCTTT. The chain employs TRBV9 and TRBJ1-1; D is possibly TRBD1 (5 bases). This CDR3 has 12 residues. Per germline, CDR1 SGDLS and CDR2 YYNGEE. Between the trimmed V and J ends, which lost 0 bases and 7 bases, there was a span of 7 bases.

This clone turned up a few times. The chain is built from TRBV7-2 and TRBJ2-3, with TRBD2 matching 7 bases. The CDR3 covers 16 residues. With V trimmed by 4 bases and J by 0 bases, 7 bases remained unmatched. Germline lookup yields CDR1 SGHTA and CDR2 FQGNSA. In DNA form, the CDR3 reads TGTGCCAGCAGCTCACACTTTAGCGGGAGCACAGATACGCAGTATTTT. Its protein product is CASSSHFSGSTDTQYF.

The V call is TRBV6-6, the J call TRBJ2-2, with 7 nucleotides matching TRBD1. CDR3 length: 13 amino acids. Germline assignment: CDR1 MNHNY and CDR2 SVGAGI (reference sequence). V gave up 6 bases and J gave up 5 bases; unmatched junction bases: 3. As DNA, the CDR3 is TGTGCCAGCAGATTGACAGGGACCGGGGAGCTGTTTTTT. It specifies CASRLTGTGELFF.

This sequence joins TRBV14 and TRBJ2-7, with TRBD1 identical over 8 bases. In germline, CDR1 is SGHDN, CDR2 FVKESK. V trimming: 5 bases; J trimming: 9 bases; junction bases outside the gene matches: 6. The CDR3 extends over 12 amino acids. CDR3 bases: TGTGCCAGCAGCAGACAGGGGCCCGGGCAGTACTTC. Amino acid sequence: CASSRQGPGQYF.

This chain uses TRBV6-5 with TRBJ2-2; D perhaps matches TRBD1 (6 bases). The CDR3 has 15 amino acids. Trimming left V 6 bases short and J 5 bases short, with 16 bases between. Germline V lookup: CDR1 MNHEY, CDR2 SVGAGI. CDR3 in DNA: TGTGCCAGCAGGCCCCCGGGACACCGAACCGGGGAGCTGTTTTTT. Its protein is CASRPPGHRTGELFF.

This clone was detected once. V is TRBV28 and J is TRBJ2-7, with TRBD2 identical over 11 bases. Germline assignment: CDR1 MDHEN and CDR2 SYDVKM. V trimming: 6 bases; J trimming: 1 base; junction bases outside the gene matches: 8. CDR3 length: 16 amino acids. CDR3 loop: CASRVTSGRSSYEQYF. The CDR3 region has the DNA TGTGCCAGCAGAGTAACTAGCGGGAGAAGTTCCTACGAGCAGTACTTC.

This chain joins TRBV5-1 and TRBJ2-3; D is unresolved. Germline CDR1 SGHRS, CDR2 YFSETQ. V shed 3 bases and J shed 0 bases, with 11 bases lying between them. The CDR3 is 15 residues long. CDR3 sequence: CASSSMSPSTDTQYF. The CDR3 nucleotides are TGCGCCAGCAGCTCCATGAGTCCTAGCACAGATACGCAGTATTTT.

V and J are TRBV27 and TRBJ2-7; 10 bases line up with TRBD2. Looked up from germline, CDR1 is MNHEY and CDR2 is SMNVEV (reference sequence). With V trimmed by 5 bases and J by 5 bases, 6 bases remained unmatched. This CDR3 comprises 14 residues. The CDR3 DNA reads TGTGCCAGCAGTCCCGAGCGGGAGGGCCACGAGCAGTACTTC. Its translation is CASSPEREGHEQYF.

This chain connects TRBV5-1 to TRBJ2-3; 7 nucleotides match TRBD2. The CDR3 is 14 amino acids. The ends lost 0 bases at V and 6 bases at J; junction bases unmatched: 4. Germline CDR1 is SGHRS and CDR2 is YFSETQ. The CDR3, as DNA: TGCGCCAGCAGCTTGGGGACTAGACATGATACGCAGTATTTT. Translated, it gives CASSLGTRHDTQYF.

The chain combines TRBV27 with TRBJ2-4, with D possibly being TRBD1 (5 bases). The CDR3 extends over 15 amino acids. Germline lookup yields CDR1 MNHEY and CDR2 SMNVEV (reference sequence). Trimming removed 4 bases at V and 1 base at J, with 11 bases between. DNA of the CDR3: TGTGCCAGCAGTTCCCTTTACAGGGCCAAAAACATTCAGTACTTC. Residues: CASSSLYRAKNIQYF.

The chain recombines TRBV5-1 with TRBJ2-5; 14 positions agree with TRBD2. CDR3 length equals 15 residues. Trimming at V came to 2 bases and at J to 9 bases, leaving 6 bases not matched to a gene. Germline CDR1 SGHRS, CDR2 YFSETQ. The CDR3 DNA reads as TGCGCCAGCAGCTTAGGGACTAGCGGGAGTGAGTCCCAGTACTTC. Translated, it gives CASSLGTSGSESQYF.

This chain links TRBV2 with TRBJ1-3; TRBD1 is a possible D gene (6 bases). The CDR3 length is 14 residues. Trimming took 10 bases from V and 2 from J, leaving 15 bases between them. Germline V lookup: CDR1 SNHLY, CDR2 FYNNEI. The CDR3 reads CAIELQGTGNTIYF. The CDR3 DNA follows: TGTGCCATAGAACTACAGGGAACTGGAAACACCATATATTTT.

J is TRBJ2-1 and V is TRBV19; possible D gene TRBD2, 6 bases. The V gene's germline CDR1 is LNHDA and CDR2 SQIVND (reference sequence). There are 13 residues in the CDR3. V was clipped by 1 base and J by 12 bases, with 13 bases between them. Here the CDR3 reads CASSIAGVMSQFF. The DNA for the CDR3 is TGTGCCAGTAGTATAGCGGGAGTTATGTCGCAGTTCTTC. The full variable domain, with the rest looked up from reference TRBV19 and TRBJ2-1, is DGGITQSPKYLFRKEGQNVTLSCEQNLNHDAMYWYRQDPGQGLRLIYYSQIVNDFQKGDIAEGYSVSREKKESFPLTVTSAQKNPTAFYLCASSIAGVMSQFFGPGTRLTVL.

This chain connects TRBV30 to TRBJ2-2; maybe TRBD1 (5 bases). The CDR3 is 14 residues long. CDR1 GTSNPN and CDR2 SVGIG come from the germline V gene (reference sequence). V was cut by 0 bases and J by 4 bases, with 9 bases left in between. The CDR3: CAWSVSRGTGELFF. The CDR3 DNA is TGTGCCTGGAGTGTGTCTAGGGGCACCGGGGAGCTGTTTTTT.

Concerning this clone itself: At the DNA level, this CDR3 is encoded by other sequences in the same sample as well. V usage is TRBV19 and J usage is TRBJ2-6; D is ambiguous. The CDR3 contains 12 residues. Germline V lookup: CDR1 LNHDA, CDR2 SQIVND (reference sequence). V lost 9 bases, J lost 0 bases, and 3 bases lay in between. CDR3 sequence reads: CASSSGANVLTF. The DNA for the CDR3 is TGTGCCAGCAGCTCTGGGGCCAACGTCCTGACTTTC.

A remark on this clone: This specimen includes other DNA sequences encoding the same CDR3. DNA of the CDR3: TGTGCCAGCTCACCCCAGGGGGGCTCCTACAATGAGCAGTTCTTC. This codes for CASSPQGGSYNEQFF. The chain combines TRBV18 with TRBJ2-1, with a possible D match to TRBD1 (7 bases). The V and J ends lost 3 bases and 0 bases respectively, with 9 bases between them. CDR3 length: 15 amino acids. The V gene's germline CDR1 is KGHSH and CDR2 LQKENI.

The chain couples TRBV6-5 to TRBJ1-5; possibly TRBD1 for D (5 bases). The CDR3 is made up of 15 amino acids. V shed 0 bases and J shed 5 bases, with 11 bases lying between them. Per the germline V gene, CDR1 is MNHEY and CDR2 is SVGAGI. CDR3 loop: CASSYSIGAHQPQHF. CDR3 coding DNA: TGTGCCAGCAGTTACTCCATCGGGGCCCATCAGCCCCAGCATTTT.